One and the same sample provided the 5 T cell receptor beta chains below, sequenced in a study of blood T cells in healthy people across ages. Sample-barcoded 5' priming and a J-beta primer mix drove a second PCR of about 6 to 12 cycles. TCRdb processed the 5' RACE reads anew with MiXCR; each CDR3 protein has one entry. In the table there are some 1,800,000 distinct CDR3 sequences, about 39% of which are singletons. Sequencing input: blood. These receptors were collected from a human donor in good health.

This clonotype occurred a few times. Being one base from a much bigger clone, this may be a read error. This chain links TRBV4-1 with TRBJ1-2; maybe TRBD1 (5 bases). Germline V gene lookup returns CDR1 MGHRA and CDR2 YSYEKL. This CDR3 is 20 amino acids long. CDR3 DNA: TGCGCCGGCAGCGATTATTACCTTAAAGATTGGTTACGTGGGGCCTATGGCTACACCTTC. Its protein product is CAGSDYYLKDWLRGAYGYTF.

In its sample, this clonotype was seen many times. The V and J genes are TRBV20-1 and TRBJ2-7, with D unresolved. V was pared by 0 bases and J by 1 base, with 10 bases between. CDR3 size: 14 residues. The V gene's germline CDR1 is DFQATT and CDR2 SNEGSKA (reference sequence). The CDR3 loop reads CSARDLDDSYEQYF. The CDR3 DNA is TGCAGTGCTAGAGATCTCGATGATTCCTACGAGCAGTACTTC.

The chain employs TRBV7-3 and TRBJ2-7, with TRBD1 as a possible D gene (6 bases). Germline CDR1 SGHTA, CDR2 FQGTGA. The CDR3 is 15 amino acids. Deletions cut 5 bases from V and 3 bases from J, with 17 bases between. CDR3 DNA: TGTGCCAGCAGCCGCGGTCCCGGGACAAGCTACGAGCAGTACTTC. Amino acids: CASSRGPGTSYEQYF.

This chain connects TRBV20-1 to TRBJ2-4; D is unresolved. The J call may be faulty, since TRBJ2-7 better matches the DNA end. The CDR3 runs to 11 residues. CDR1 is DFQATT, CDR2 SNEGSKA, per germline (reference sequence). This chain's CDR3 is CSARIAYEQYF. In DNA form, the CDR3 reads TGCAGTGCTAGAATCGCCTACGAGCAGTACTTC.

Comment on this clonotype: One end of the junction varies from germline; a read error may be responsible. The chain is built from TRBV12-3 or TRBV12-4 and TRBJ2-1; no clear D gene. This CDR3 spans 15 amino acids. Here the CDR3 DNA reads TGTGTCAGCGTATTAAATGGGCTTCAGTACAATGAGCAGTTCTTC. This sequence encodes CVSVLNGLQYNEQFF.